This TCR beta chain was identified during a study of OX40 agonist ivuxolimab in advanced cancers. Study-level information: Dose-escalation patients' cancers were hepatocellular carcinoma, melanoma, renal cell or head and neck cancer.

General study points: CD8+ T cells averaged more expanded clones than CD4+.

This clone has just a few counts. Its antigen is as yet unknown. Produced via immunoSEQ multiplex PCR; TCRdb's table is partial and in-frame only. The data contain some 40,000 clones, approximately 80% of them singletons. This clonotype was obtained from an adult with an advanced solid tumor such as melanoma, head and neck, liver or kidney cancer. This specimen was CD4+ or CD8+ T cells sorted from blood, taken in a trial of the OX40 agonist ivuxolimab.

The CDR3 DNA follows: TGTGCCAGCAGTTCGGGGGGAGCGAGCTCCTATAATTCACCCCTCCACTTT. Its protein product is CASSSGGASSYNSPLHF. The chain is built from TRBV5-4 and TRBJ1-6, with D possibly being TRBD1 (5 bases). This CDR3 contains 17 residues. Germline lookup yields CDR1 SGHNT and CDR2 YYREEE (reference sequence). Trimming took 5 bases from V and 0 from J, leaving 15 bases between them. Combining the CDR3 with reference TRBV5-4 and TRBJ1-6 gives the whole variable domain ETGVTQSPTHLIKTRGQQVTLRCSSQSGHNTVSWYQQALGQGPQFIFQYYREEENGRGNFPPRFSGLQFPNYSSELNVNALELDDSALYLCASSSGGASSYNSPLHFGNGTRLTVT.